This record covers a single T cell receptor beta chain. Antigen specificity is unknown. The junction and the germline gene differ at one end; a read error may be behind it. The use of a sample-barcoded 5' primer and a J-beta primer mix characterized a second PCR of roughly 7 to 11 cycles. Every cDNA molecule bore a tag from a template-switch adaptor containing 12 random nucleotides. TCRdb itself ran the 5' RACE reads through MiXCR, one entry per CDR3 protein. The table includes hundreds of thousands of distinct CDR3 sequences, approximately 30% detected once. This specimen comes from a study of blood T cells in healthy people across ages. For the study at large: Template switching captured about one barcoded beta molecule per two T cells. The study's findings and limits: It was found that TCR beta diversity correlated strongly with the percentage of naive T cells.

Every sample gave at least 6 micrograms of total RNA when it was extracted. The CDR3 runs 15 residues. Germline values: CDR1 MGHRA, CDR2 YSYEKL. The specimen was blood. This sequence joins TRBV4-1 and TRBJ2-1, with 11 nucleotides matching TRBD2. The clonotype was recovered from a woman of 80 years or more in good health. For the CDR3, the DNA is TGCACCAGCAGCCACGGACTAGCGGGCAACAATGAGCAGTTCTTC. Translated, it gives CTSSHGLAGNNEQFF.